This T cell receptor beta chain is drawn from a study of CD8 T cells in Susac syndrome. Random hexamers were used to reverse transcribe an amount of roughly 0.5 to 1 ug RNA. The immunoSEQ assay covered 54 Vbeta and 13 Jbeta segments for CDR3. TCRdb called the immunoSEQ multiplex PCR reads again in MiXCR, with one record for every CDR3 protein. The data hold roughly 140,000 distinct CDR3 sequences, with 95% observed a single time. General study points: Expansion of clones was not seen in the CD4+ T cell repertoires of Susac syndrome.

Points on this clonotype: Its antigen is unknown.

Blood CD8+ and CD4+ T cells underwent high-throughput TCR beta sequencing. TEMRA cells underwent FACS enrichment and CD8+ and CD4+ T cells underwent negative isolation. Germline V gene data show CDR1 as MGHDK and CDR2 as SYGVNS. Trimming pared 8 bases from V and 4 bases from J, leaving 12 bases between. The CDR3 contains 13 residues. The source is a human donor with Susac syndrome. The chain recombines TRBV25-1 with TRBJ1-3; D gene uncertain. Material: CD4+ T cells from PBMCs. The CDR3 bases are TGTGCCAGCCAGGACCCCGGCGGAAACACCATATATTTT. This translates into CASQDPGGNTIYF.